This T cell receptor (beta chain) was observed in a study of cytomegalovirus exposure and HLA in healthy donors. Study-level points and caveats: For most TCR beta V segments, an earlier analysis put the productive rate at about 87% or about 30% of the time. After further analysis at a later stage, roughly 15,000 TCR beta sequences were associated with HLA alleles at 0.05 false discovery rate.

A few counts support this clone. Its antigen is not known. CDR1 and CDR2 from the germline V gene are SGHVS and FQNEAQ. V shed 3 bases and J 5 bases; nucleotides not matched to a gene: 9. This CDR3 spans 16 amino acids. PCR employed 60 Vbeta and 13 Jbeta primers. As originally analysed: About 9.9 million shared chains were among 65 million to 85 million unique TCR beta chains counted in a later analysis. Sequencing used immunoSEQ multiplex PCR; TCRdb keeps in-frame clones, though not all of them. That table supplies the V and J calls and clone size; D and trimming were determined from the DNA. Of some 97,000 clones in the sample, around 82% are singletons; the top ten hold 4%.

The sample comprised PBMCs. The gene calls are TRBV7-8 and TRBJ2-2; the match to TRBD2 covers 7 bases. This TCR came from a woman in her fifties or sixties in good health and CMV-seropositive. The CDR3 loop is CASSFTSGVWTGELFF. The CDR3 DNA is TGTGCCAGCAGCTTTACGAGCGGGGTGTGGACCGGGGAGCTGTTTTTT.